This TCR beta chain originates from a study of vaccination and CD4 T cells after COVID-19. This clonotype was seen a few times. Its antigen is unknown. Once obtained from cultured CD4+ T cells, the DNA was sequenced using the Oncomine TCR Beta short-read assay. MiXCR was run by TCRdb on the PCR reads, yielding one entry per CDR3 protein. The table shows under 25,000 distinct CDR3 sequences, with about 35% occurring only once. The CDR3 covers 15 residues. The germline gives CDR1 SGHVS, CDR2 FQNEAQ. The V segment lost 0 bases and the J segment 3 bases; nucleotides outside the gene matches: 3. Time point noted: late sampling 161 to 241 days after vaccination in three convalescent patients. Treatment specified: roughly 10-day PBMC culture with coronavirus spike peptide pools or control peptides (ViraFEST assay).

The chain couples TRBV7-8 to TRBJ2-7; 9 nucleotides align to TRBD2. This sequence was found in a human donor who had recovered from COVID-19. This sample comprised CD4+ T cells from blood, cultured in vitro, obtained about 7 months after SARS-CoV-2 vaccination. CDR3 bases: TGTGCCAGCAGCTTAGCCCGACTAGCGGACTACGAGCAGTACTTC. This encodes CASSLARLADYEQYF.